The 17 T cell receptor beta chains reported below all come from one sample, sequenced in a study of OX40 agonist ivuxolimab in advanced cancers. TCRdb's table, derived via immunoSEQ multiplex PCR, lists solely in-frame clones and lacks some. Counted here are 75,000 to 100,000 clones, around 84% occurring once; the ten biggest clones make up just under 2%. The sequencing here drew on CD4+ or CD8+ T cells sorted from blood, taken in a trial of the OX40 agonist ivuxolimab. These receptor sequences come from an adult with an advanced solid tumor such as melanoma, head and neck, liver or kidney cancer.

The chain uses TRBV18 and TRBJ2-1; unclear D gene. V lost 5 bases and J lost 5, with 7 bases in between. The germline V gene encodes CDR1 KGHSH and CDR2 LQKENI. The CDR3 is made up of 12 amino acids. The CDR3 region is CASSTDHNEQFF. The CDR3 DNA sequence: TGTGCCAGCTCAACAGACCACAATGAGCAGTTCTTC.

The chain recombines TRBV18 with TRBJ2-1, with 7 bases that match TRBD1. The V and J ends lost 6 bases and 9 bases, in that order; junction bases with no gene match: 8. CDR1 is KGHSH, CDR2 LQKENI, per germline. The CDR3 contains 13 residues. The CDR3 loop is CASSPTGDSEQFF. The CDR3 region has the DNA TGTGCCAGCTCTCCTACAGGGGATAGTGAGCAGTTCTTC.

The gene calls are TRBV13 and TRBJ2-6; D is unresolved. Per the germline V gene, CDR1 is PRHDT and CDR2 is FYEKMQ (reference sequence). There are 13 residues in the CDR3. Trimming took off 2 bases at V and 2 bases at J, with 1 base between the two ends. CDR3: CASSLTGANVLTF. In DNA, the CDR3 is TGTGCCAGCAGCTTAACTGGGGCCAACGTCCTGACTTTC.

The chain combines TRBV6-5 with TRBJ2-5, with 12 bases fitting TRBD1. The CDR3 totals 16 residues. CDR1 MNHEY and CDR2 SVGAGI come from the germline V gene. V gave up 2 bases and J gave up 5 bases; unmatched junction bases: 6. The CDR3 region is CASSYVGQGARETQYF. Here the CDR3 DNA reads TGTGCCAGCAGTTACGTGGGACAGGGGGCGCGGGAGACCCAGTACTTC.

The gene calls are TRBV6-5 and TRBJ2-1; tentative D call: TRBD2 (6 bases). This CDR3 spans 15 amino acids. Germline V gene sequence: CDR1 MNHEY, CDR2 SVGAGI. V was cut by 7 bases and J by 7 bases, with 20 bases left in between. The DNA for the CDR3 is TGTGCCAGCACCTACTGGGCCGGGAGTGGGAATGAGCAGTTCTTC. Its protein is CASTYWAGSGNEQFF.

The chain uses TRBV6-5 and TRBJ2-7; tentative D call: TRBD2 (6 bases). The germline V and J ends were trimmed by 2 bases and 1 base, with 9 bases remaining between them. From germline, CDR1 is MNHEY and CDR2 SVGAGI. The CDR3 has 14 amino acids. The CDR3 DNA sequence: TGTGCCAGCAGTTACGCGGGATCGTCCTACGAGCAGTACTTC. Translated: CASSYAGSSYEQYF.

CDR3 in DNA: TGTGCCAGCAGCTTAAGGTACCCCGACAGGGAGCAGAATGAGCAGTTCTTC. Encoded protein: CASSLRYPDREQNEQFF. The chain uses TRBV7-9 and TRBJ2-1; 7 bases match TRBD1. Germline V gene data show CDR1 as SEHNR and CDR2 as FQNEAQ (reference sequence). This CDR3 is 17 amino acids long. V trimming: 2 bases; J trimming: 7 bases; junction bases outside the gene matches: 14.

The chain couples TRBV5-8 to TRBJ2-7; TRBD1 agrees at 7 bases. V lost 3 bases and J lost 2; bases outside the gene matches: 2. Germline V gene lookup returns CDR1 SGHTS and CDR2 YDEGEE. The CDR3 is 13 residues long. In DNA form, the CDR3 reads TGTGCCAGCAGCTGGGGACAGACCTACGAGCAGTACTTC. Translation: CASSWGQTYEQYF.

J is TRBJ1-1 and V is TRBV5-1; D gene unclear. Trimming left V 1 base short and J 3 bases short, with 7 bases between. This CDR3 has 13 amino acids. Germline CDR1 SGHRS, CDR2 YFSETQ. As DNA, the CDR3 is TGCGCCAGCAGCTTGTTAACAGACACTGAAGCTTTCTTT. It translates to CASSLLTDTEAFF.

This clone has just one count. V gene TRBV2 combines with J gene TRBJ2-1, with 11 bases that match TRBD2. There are 17 residues in the CDR3. The V gene end was trimmed by 4 bases and the J gene end by 0 bases; junction bases not matched to a gene: 5. Per the germline V gene, CDR1 is SNHLY and CDR2 is FYNNEI. The CDR3 bases are TGTGCCAGCAGTGGTTTGGGACTAGCGGCCTCCTACAATGAGCAGTTCTTC. It yields the protein CASSGLGLAASYNEQFF.

The chain carries TRBV11-2 and TRBJ2-3, with D unclear. CDR1 is SGHAT, CDR2 FQNNGV, per germline. The CDR3 contains 12 residues. V lost 1 base, J lost 5 bases, and 4 bases lay in between. The CDR3 is CASSLVQDTQYF. The CDR3 nucleotides are TGTGCCAGCAGCTTAGTTCAAGATACGCAGTATTTT. Supplemented by reference TRBV11-2 and TRBJ2-3, the full variable domain reads EAGVAQSPRYKIIEKRQSVAFWCNPISGHATLYWYQQILGQGPKLLIQFQNNGVVDDSQLPKDRFSAERLKGVDSTLKIQPAKLEDSAVYLCASSLVQDTQYFGPGTRLTVL.

The chain is built from TRBV2 and TRBJ1-2, with TRBD1 matching 11 bases. The germline V gene encodes CDR1 SNHLY and CDR2 FYNNEI. With 6 bases clipped from V and 7 bases from J, the junction kept 4 bases outside the gene matches. CDR3 length equals 13 residues. This chain's CDR3 is CASRGTGGIGYTF. As DNA, the CDR3 is TGTGCCAGCAGGGGGACAGGGGGTATTGGCTACACCTTC.

In its sample, this clone was seen a few times. The genes are TRBV10-1 and TRBJ2-7; 8 nucleotides agree with TRBD2. Germline assignment: CDR1 WNHNN and CDR2 SYGVQD (reference sequence). J was trimmed by 6 bases and V by 2 bases; bases with no gene match: 0. The CDR3 sequence is 12 residues long. The CDR3 region has the DNA TGCGCCAGCAGTGAGACTAGCGGCGAGCAGTACTTC. Amino acid sequence: CASSETSGEQYF.

The V and J genes are TRBV2 and TRBJ2-1, with 8 bases aligning to TRBD1. Germline V CDR1 and CDR2: SNHLY, FYNNEI. Trimming took 3 bases from V and 8 from J; bases not matched to a gene: 3. The CDR3 is made up of 13 amino acids. CDR3 region: CASSEDREDEQFF. In DNA, the CDR3 is TGTGCCAGCAGTGAGGACAGGGAGGATGAGCAGTTCTTC.

V usage is TRBV7-2 and J usage is TRBJ2-7; tentative D call: TRBD2 (6 bases). Trimming shortened V by 2 bases and J by 2 bases, and 10 bases separated the two germline ends. Germline V gene lookup returns CDR1 SGHTA and CDR2 FQGNSA. The CDR3 sequence is 14 residues long. The CDR3 bases are TGTGCCAGCAGCTTAAGGAGGGAGACCTACGAGCAGTACTTC. It encodes CASSLRRETYEQYF. The entire variable domain, with the rest obtained from reference TRBV7-2 and TRBJ2-7, is as follows: GAGVSQSPSNKVTEKGKDVELRCDPISGHTALYWYRQSLGQGLEFLIYFQGNSAPDKSGLPSDRFSAERTGGSVSTLTIQRTQQEDSAVYLCASSLRRETYEQYFGPGTRLTVT.

CDR3 amino acids: CASSLERTGWDGYTF. CDR3 nucleotide sequence: TGTGCCAGCAGCTTAGAAAGGACAGGGTGGGATGGCTACACCTTC. This chain uses TRBV7-9 with TRBJ1-2; the match to TRBD1 covers 8 bases. There are 15 residues in the CDR3. V lost 1 base and J lost 6; bases outside the gene matches: 7. The germline V gene encodes CDR1 SEHNR and CDR2 FQNEAQ (reference sequence).

This clone was recorded only once. For the CDR3, the DNA is TGTGCCAGCTCATCTCAGACAGGGGGATATCAGCCCCAGCATTTT. It translates to CASSSQTGGYQPQHF. J is TRBJ1-5 and V is TRBV18, with 9 positions matching TRBD1. The germline V gene has CDR1 KGHSH and CDR2 LQKENI. This CDR3 is built from 15 residues. Trimming took 5 bases from V and 5 from J; bases not matched to a gene: 7. The full variable domain, in which reference TRBV18 and TRBJ1-5 provide the parts outside the CDR3, is NAGVMQNPRHLVRRRGQEARLRCSPMKGHSHVYWYRQLPEEGLKFMVYLQKENIIDESGMPKERFSAEFPKEGPSILRIQQVVRGDSAAYFCASSSQTGGYQPQHFGDGTRLSIL.